A single sample gave rise to the 4 T cell receptor beta chains below, sequenced in a study of blood T cell repertoires in COVID-19. TCRdb keeps only in-frame clones here, not all; method: immunoSEQ multiplex PCR. The data show approximately 190,000 clones, with approximately 82% seen just once and 4.5% to 6.5% held by the top ten. What was sequenced was PBMCs or T cells enriched from blood (not recorded which). Receptors originate from a woman aged 55-69 years with acute COVID-19.

V and J are TRBV7-2 and TRBJ2-7; 10 nucleotides line up with TRBD1. CDR1 and CDR2 from the germline V gene are SGHTA and FQGNSA. The CDR3 sequence is 14 residues long. The trim removed 5 bases at V and 9 bases at J, leaving 10 bases unmatched. The CDR3 DNA sequence: TGTGCCAGCAGCCGCGACAGGGGGCATCTGGGGCAGTACTTC. Its translation: CASSRDRGHLGQYF.

This clone was seen just once. The gene calls are TRBV7-2 and TRBJ2-7; 8 bases map to TRBD1. There are 12 residues in the CDR3. V trimming: 5 bases; J trimming: 7 bases; junction bases outside the gene matches: 4. Per germline, CDR1 SGHTA and CDR2 FQGNSA. The CDR3 region is CASSIDRGEQYF. CDR3 nucleotide sequence: TGTGCCAGCAGCATTGACAGGGGTGAGCAGTACTTC.

The chain links TRBV27 to TRBJ2-4; possibly TRBD2 for D (6 bases). V was clipped by 2 bases and J by 5 bases, with 22 bases between them. Germline CDR1 reads MNHEY; CDR2 reads SMNVEV (reference sequence). The CDR3 extends over 18 amino acids. The CDR3 reads CASSLEKFGVGGQNIQYF. Written as DNA, the CDR3 is TGTGCCAGCAGTTTAGAAAAATTCGGCGTCGGGGGTCAAAACATTCAGTACTTC.

V and J are TRBV6-4 and TRBJ2-3, with D possibly matching TRBD2 (6 bases). Deletions cut 5 bases from V and 6 bases from J, with 9 bases between. CDR1 is MRHNA and CDR2 is SNTAGT in the germline V gene. The CDR3 extends over 12 amino acids. The CDR3 here is CASSPAGDTQYF. CDR3 in DNA: TGTGCCAGCAGTCCCGCGGGGGATACGCAGTATTTT.